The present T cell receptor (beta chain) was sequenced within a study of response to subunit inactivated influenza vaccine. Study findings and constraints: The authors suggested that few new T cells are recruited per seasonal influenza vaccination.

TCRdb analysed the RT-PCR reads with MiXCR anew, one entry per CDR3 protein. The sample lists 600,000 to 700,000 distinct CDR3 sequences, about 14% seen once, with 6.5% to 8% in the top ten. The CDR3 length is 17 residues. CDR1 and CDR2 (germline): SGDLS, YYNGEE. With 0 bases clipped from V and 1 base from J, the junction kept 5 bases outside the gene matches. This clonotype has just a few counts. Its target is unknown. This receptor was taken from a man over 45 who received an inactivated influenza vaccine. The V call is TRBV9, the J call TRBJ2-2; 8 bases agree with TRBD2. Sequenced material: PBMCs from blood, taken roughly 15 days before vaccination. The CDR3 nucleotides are TGTGCCAGCAGCGTAGTGGCTAGCGGGCAGAACACCGGGGAGCTGTTTTTT. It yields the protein CASSVVASGQNTGELFF.